This TCR beta chain was recorded in a study of cytomegalovirus exposure and HLA in healthy donors. Study results and caveats: Evidence from a later analysis indicated that most CMV-associated TCR beta chains looked HLA-restricted.

Notes on this clone: What it recognizes is unknown.

60 Vbeta and 13 Jbeta primers were used in PCR. Authors' analysis steps: A later analysis counted approximately 80 million unique TCR beta chains, around 10 million shared. Profiled with immunoSEQ multiplex PCR; TCRdb holds only in-frame clones, not every one. V and J calls and clone size are those listed in that table; D and trimming were worked out from the DNA. The sample shows 150,000 or so clones, about 82% of them seen only once. The ends were cut back, 5 bases at V and 1 base at J, with 8 bases in the middle. The length of the CDR3 is 13 residues. The germline CDR1 and CDR2 sequences are SGHTA and FQGNSA.

The source is a female donor in good health and CMV-seronegative. The chain employs TRBV7-2 and TRBJ2-5; no clear D gene. The sequenced sample was PBMCs. The DNA of the CDR3 is TGTGCCAGCAGCGTTGCGATCCAAGAGACCCAGTACTTC. It specifies CASSVAIQETQYF.